The clone carrying this TCR beta chain has a count of ten or more. Its cognate antigen is unknown. These data are taken from a study of spatial heterogeneity in lung cancer. Time point in this sample: sample taken at primary tumor resection. Tumor, nontumor lung or frozen PBMC supplied whole RNA that was sequenced unsorted. Samples were obtained from about 75 donors, all untreated early-stage non-small cell lung cancer patients. The CDR3 contains 14 residues. Germline loops: CDR1 DFQATT, CDR2 SNEGSKA (reference sequence). Study conclusions and caveats: The appearance of ubiquitous expanded tumor TCRs in blood was greater at resection than follow-up.

A unique molecular identifier was carried by every single TCR cDNA molecule. MiXCR, applied by TCRdb to the 5' RACE reads, yields one record per CDR3 protein. Among approximately 39,000 distinct CDR3 sequences, 5.8% were seen once, and the ten largest hold roughly 12%. J is TRBJ2-2 and V is TRBV20-1, with D maybe TRBD2 (6 bases). The sample consisted of PBMCs, taken at surgery. The receptor comes from a male donor with early-stage non-small cell lung cancer. The CDR3 region is CSGVSSGHTGELFF. The DNA for the CDR3 is TGCAGCGGCGTAAGTAGCGGTCACACCGGGGAGCTGTTTTTT.